This T cell receptor (beta chain) was recorded in a study of T cell responses to AZD1222 COVID-19 vaccine. The table came from immunoSEQ multiplex PCR; TCRdb's copy has only in-frame clones and leaves some out. The table records about 120,000 clones, 86% of them present only once. Germline V CDR1 and CDR2: MNHNY, SVGAGI (reference sequence). The CDR3 has 15 residues. V dropped 5 bases and J dropped 0 bases, with 14 bases sitting between them. This TCR derives from an adult who received the AZD1222 COVID-19 vaccine. The rearrangement joins TRBV6-6 to TRBJ2-7, with D perhaps TRBD2 (5 bases). This specimen consisted of peripheral blood, obtained 28 days after the second AZD1222 dose. The CDR3 spells CASSPAEVFSYEQYF. The DNA of the CDR3 is TGTGCCAGCAGTCCCGCGGAGGTCTTCTCCTACGAGCAGTACTTC.